One TCR beta chain is described in this entry. This sample is drawn from a study of T cell changes during pregnancy in multiple sclerosis. From germline, CDR1 is MRHNA and CDR2 SNTAGT. Trimming took 7 bases from V and 6 from J; bases not matched to a gene: 9. This CDR3 is built from 15 residues. Repertoires were generated with immunoSEQ multiplex PCR, while TCRdb's copy carries only in-frame clones and drops some. The sample includes about 97,000 clones, 90% of them seen just once. The specimen comprised peripheral blood, sampled in the second trimester of pregnancy. V and J are TRBV6-4 and TRBJ2-1; 10 bases line up with TRBD2. The origin of this receptor is a female donor in good health, enrolled as a control in a pregnancy study. The CDR3 region has the DNA TGTGCCAGCACCCCGGAAGCTAGCGGGAGCAATGAGCAGTTCTTC. Its translation is CASTPEASGSNEQFF.